This TCR beta chain was observed in a study of cytomegalovirus exposure and HLA in healthy donors. Whole-study findings and limits: Among the sequence variants, a highly shared cluster was likely an artifact of sequencing. Per a prior analysis, the majority of TCR beta V segments were productive roughly 87% or roughly 30% of the time. An assumption of roughly uniform sequencing depth across donors underlay the presence/absence analyses.

Donors were ostensibly healthy at sampling, although undocumented immune exposures were probable. In the PCR, 60 Vbeta and 13 Jbeta primers were used. Clones were sequenced by immunoSEQ multiplex PCR, and TCRdb holds only the in-frame ones, with some missing. The sample lists roughly 150,000 clones, roughly 84% occurring once. About this clone: Its antigen is currently unknown.

This CDR3 spans 14 amino acids. Germline V gives CDR1 SGHTA, CDR2 FQGTGA. V was shortened by 2 bases and J by 4 bases, with 10 bases between the two germline ends. The source material was PBMCs. This sequence originates from a woman between 18 and 30 years old in good health and CMV-seronegative. This chain connects TRBV7-3 to TRBJ2-3, with D perhaps matching TRBD1 (6 bases). Here the CDR3 reads CASSLETGSDTQYF. The CDR3 DNA sequence: TGTGCCAGCAGCTTAGAGACAGGATCAGATACGCAGTATTTT.